This record concerns one T cell receptor beta chain sequence. This CDR3 has 13 residues. Trimming removed 9 bases at V and 4 bases at J, with 10 bases between. The data were taken from a study of tumor-infiltrating lymphocytes in oesophageal squamous cell carcinoma. TCRdb re-called the PCR reads with MiXCR, one entry per CDR3 protein. The sample consists of 23,000 or so distinct CDR3 sequences, about 40% of them appearing once. The chain combines TRBV12-3 or TRBV12-4 with TRBJ2-6; D is possibly TRBD1 (6 bases). The receptor comes from a male donor with esophageal squamous cell carcinoma. Sequenced sample: esophageal tumor tissue. CDR3 amino acids: CASQGPGANVLTF. The CDR3 nucleotides read TGTGCCAGTCAGGGGCCCGGGGCCAACGTCCTGACTTTC.